The 6 T cell receptor beta chains below were found in one sample sequenced in a study of blood T cell repertoires in COVID-19. Assay used: immunoSEQ multiplex PCR; TCRdb lists only in-frame clones, some missing. The sample yields roughly 250,000 clones, over 75% seen once. The sequencing sample was made of peripheral blood. These receptors came from a human donor in a cohort sampled during active COVID-19.

V gene TRBV6-5 combines with J gene TRBJ2-5; D possibly corresponds to TRBD2 (7 bases). Trimming shortened V by 6 bases and J by 4 bases, and 15 bases separated the two germline ends. The germline gives CDR1 MNHEY, CDR2 SVGAGI. CDR3 length: 14 amino acids. CDR3 region: CASRLGGGGETQYF. The CDR3 DNA reads TGTGCCAGCAGGCTTGGGGGGGGCGGAGAGACCCAGTACTTC.

This chain links TRBV7-8 with TRBJ1-3; D is possibly TRBD1 (5 bases). Trimming stripped 6 bases from V and 0 bases from J, with 12 bases between. CDR3 length: 15 amino acids. CDR1 is SGHVS and CDR2 is FQNEAQ in the germline V gene. The chain's CDR3 is CASSPGGTSGNTIYF. CDR3 DNA: TGTGCCAGCAGTCCTGGGGGGACCTCTGGAAACACCATATATTTT.

The chain joins TRBV5-1 to TRBJ2-5; the D gene is possibly TRBD1 (6 bases). CDR3 size: 14 residues. Looked up from germline, CDR1 is SGHRS and CDR2 is YFSETQ. The V gene lost 3 bases and the J gene lost 2 bases, with 11 bases spanning the gap. CDR3 in amino acids: CASSYHGQQETQYF. Written as DNA, the CDR3 is TGCGCCAGCAGCTATCATGGACAGCAAGAGACCCAGTACTTC.

The V call is TRBV5-1, the J call TRBJ2-5; no clear D gene. The ends were cut back, 7 bases at V and 5 bases at J, with 15 bases in the middle. This CDR3 region has 13 residues. Germline V gene lookup returns CDR1 SGHRS and CDR2 YFSETQ. CDR3 in DNA: TGCGCCAGCTTTGCGGAGTTCCGCGAGACCCAGTACTTC. It is translated as CASFAEFRETQYF.

The V gene is TRBV29-1, the J gene TRBJ2-7, with 9 bases matching TRBD2. CDR3 length: 17 amino acids. Germline assignment: CDR1 SQVTM and CDR2 ANQGSEA. V shed 0 bases and J 3 bases; nucleotides not matched to a gene: 12. The CDR3 sequence is CSVEDLDSGSLGYEQYF. CDR3 DNA: TGCAGCGTTGAAGATCTCGATAGCGGGAGTCTGGGCTACGAGCAGTACTTC.

The V gene is TRBV9, the J gene TRBJ2-3, with D tentatively TRBD2 (6 bases). V lost 0 bases to trimming and J lost 3 bases, with 11 bases between them. The CDR3 is made up of 15 amino acids. Looked up from germline, CDR1 is SGDLS and CDR2 is YYNGEE. CDR3 in DNA: TGTGCCAGCAGCGTAGTCGGGAGCGGGACAGATACGCAGTATTTT. The encoded protein is CASSVVGSGTDTQYF.